This entry lists 26 T cell receptor beta chains sequenced from one sample in a study of CXCR3-negative and CXCR3-positive naive CD8 T cells. The study's findings and limits: The TRB CDR3s that CXCR3-positive naive cells carried were more hydrophobic than those of CXCR3-negative naive cells.

UMI-labeled TRB cDNA libraries were prepared by 5' RACE. TCRdb re-called the 5' RACE reads and shows each CDR3 protein once, DNA omitted. In all, the sample yields some 60,000 distinct CDR3 sequences. What these receptors recognize is not known. Sequencing was done on a sample of naive CXCR3+ CD8+ T cells from blood. Subset indicated: CD45RO-CCR7+CD27+CD95- naive CD8+ T cells expressing CXCR3 (TNR3+). The receptors derive from a human donor in good health. Some clones in this sample may be carry-over from other donors' samples.

The chain combines TRBV5-6 with TRBJ2-7. The V gene's germline CDR1 is SGHDT and CDR2 YYEEEE. The CDR3 covers 13 residues. This CDR3 is CASSFLGRDEQYF.

The rearrangement links TRBV7-6 to TRBJ2-3; TCRdb's D call, TRBD1, is unchecked because there is no DNA. Per the germline V gene, CDR1 is SGHVS and CDR2 is FNYEAQ. The CDR3 sequence is 13 residues long. The CDR3 region is CASSWGFADTQYF.

This rearrangement joins TRBV5-6 to TRBJ1-1. Per the germline V gene, CDR1 is SGHDT and CDR2 is YYEEEE. The CDR3 is made up of 11 amino acids. The CDR3 reads CASSQALEAFF.

The J gene is TRBJ2-2, the V gene TRBV5-4; TCRdb's D call, TRBD2, is unchecked because there is no DNA. The CDR3 has 16 amino acids. Germline lookup yields CDR1 SGHNT and CDR2 YYREEE (reference sequence). This CDR3 is CASSPTSGGWNGELFF.

The genes are TRBV5-1 and TRBJ1-1; the D gene TCRdb calls, TRBD1, cannot be checked with no DNA. Germline CDR1 and CDR2: SGHRS and YFSETQ. CDR3 length: 14 amino acids. The CDR3: CASSLGQGATEAFF.

The V and J genes are TRBV20-1 and TRBJ2-7; TCRdb names TRBD1, which stays unverified in the absence of DNA. This CDR3 has 14 amino acids. In germline, CDR1 is DFQATT, CDR2 SNEGSKA (reference sequence). The CDR3 protein is CSARGTGPSYEQYF.

The chain combines TRBV19 with TRBJ1-1; the TCRdb call, TRBD1, lacks DNA for checking. Germline V gene data show CDR1 as LNHDA and CDR2 as SQIVND (reference sequence). The CDR3 has 15 amino acids. The CDR3 here is CASSTPGRLNTEAFF.

This rearrangement joins TRBV15 to TRBJ2-3; TCRdb designates TRBD2, a call that cannot be tested without DNA. Germline V gene sequence: CDR1 LNHNV, CDR2 YYDKDF (reference sequence). CDR3 length: 15 amino acids. CDR3 protein: CATRGAGGLTDTQYF.

The rearrangement links TRBV7-2 to TRBJ2-1; TCRdb calls TRBD1, which cannot be checked without DNA. Germline assignment: CDR1 SGHTA and CDR2 FQGNSA. The CDR3 totals 13 residues. CDR3 region: CASSRTSRGEQFF. The full variable domain, in which reference TRBV7-2 and TRBJ2-1 provide the parts outside the CDR3, is GAGVSQSPSNKVTEKGKDVELRCDPISGHTALYWYRQSLGQGLEFLIYFQGNSAPDKSGLPSDRFSAERTGGSVSTLTIQRTQQEDSAVYLCASSRTSRGEQFFGPGTRLTVL.

The chain combines TRBV6-2 or TRBV6-3 with TRBJ2-5; the TCRdb D gene call, TRBD1, has no DNA to confirm it. The CDR3 is 15 amino acids. Germline lookup yields CDR1 MNHEY and CDR2 SVGEGT. The CDR3 sequence: CASSYCRGQVETQYF.

The CDR3 loop is CASTNGLVVTGELFF. The chain links TRBV12-3 or TRBV12-4 to TRBJ2-2; the D call from TCRdb, TRBD2, cannot be confirmed without DNA. The CDR3 has 15 residues.

The chain joins TRBV7-6 to TRBJ2-3; TCRdb gives TRBD1 as the D gene, but with no DNA this cannot be confirmed. Germline-derived CDR1 and CDR2 are SGHVS and FNYEAQ. CDR3 length: 17 amino acids. The CDR3: CASSFSGTGANGDTQYF.

The rearrangement links TRBV6-1 to TRBJ2-1; absent DNA, TCRdb's TRBD2 call cannot be checked. Germline V gene sequence: CDR1 MNHNS, CDR2 SASEGT. The CDR3 spans 18 residues. The CDR3 loop is CASSEILGTSSVGNEQFF.

The chain links TRBV10-3 to TRBJ2-7; TCRdb picks TRBD1, but there is no DNA to check that call. CDR3 length equals 17 residues. Germline CDR1 reads ENHRY; CDR2 reads SYGVKD. The CDR3 is CAISESFGTGYSYEQYF.

The rearrangement uses TRBV20-1 and TRBJ1-5; TCRdb indicates TRBD1, and absent DNA this call remains unverified. This CDR3 region has 17 residues. CDR1 is DFQATT and CDR2 is SNEGSKA in the germline V gene (reference sequence). This CDR3 is CSARDEKTEYSNQPQHF.

J is TRBJ2-1 and V is TRBV2; as DNA is missing, the TRBD1 call by TCRdb cannot be tested. CDR1 and CDR2 (germline): SNHLY, FYNNEI. This CDR3 is built from 13 residues. The CDR3 sequence is CAREDRVYNEQFF.

This sequence joins TRBV29-1 and TRBJ2-7; TCRdb indicates TRBD1, and absent DNA this call remains unverified. The CDR3 runs to 14 residues. Germline V gene data show CDR1 as SQVTM and CDR2 as ANQGSEA. CDR3 loop: CSVLDRDKPYEQYF.

The rearrangement uses TRBV12-3 or TRBV12-4 and TRBJ1-2. The CDR3 loop spans 15 amino acids. CDR3: CASSSLGPILYGYTF.

This chain's CDR3 is CASRSGPGANVLTF. The rearrangement uses TRBV7-3 and TRBJ2-6. CDR1 and CDR2 (germline): SGHTA, FQGTGA. CDR3 length: 14 amino acids.

J is TRBJ2-2 and V is TRBV19; the TCRdb D gene call, TRBD2, has no DNA to confirm it. The CDR3 loop spans 16 amino acids. Germline V CDR1 and CDR2: LNHDA, SQIVND (reference sequence). Here the CDR3 reads CASSPSGLLDTGELFF.

The chain has TRBV28 and TRBJ2-1; without DNA, the TCRdb call of TRBD1 cannot be checked. This CDR3 is 17 amino acids long. From germline, CDR1 is MDHEN and CDR2 SYDVKM. CDR3 protein: CASSFDDRGERYNEQFF. The complete variable domain, with remaining parts taken from reference TRBV28 and TRBJ2-1, reads DVKVTQSSRYLVKRTGEKVFLECVQDMDHENMFWYRQDPGLGLRLIYFSYDVKMKEKGDIPEGYSVSREKKERFSLILESASTNQTSMYLCASSFDDRGERYNEQFFGPGTRLTVL.

The rearrangement links TRBV4-3 to TRBJ1-1. Germline CDR1 LGHNA, CDR2 YSLEER. This CDR3 spans 15 amino acids. The CDR3 spells CASTQDGFRNTEAFF.

This chain links TRBV5-4 with TRBJ2-4; lacking DNA, the TRBD1 call made by TCRdb goes unchecked. The length of the CDR3 is 14 residues. Germline CDR1 reads SGHNT; CDR2 reads YYREEE (reference sequence). Here the CDR3 reads CASSRGTPEGVQYF.

This chain connects TRBV14 to TRBJ2-7; TCRdb's D call of TRBD1 is untestable without DNA. The CDR3 has 16 amino acids. Looked up from germline, CDR1 is SGHDN and CDR2 is FVKESK. This CDR3 is CASSRSRTESSYEQYF.

This rearrangement joins TRBV4-2 to TRBJ2-7; the D gene TCRdb calls, TRBD1, cannot be checked with no DNA. This CDR3 comprises 12 residues. The germline gives CDR1 LGHNA, CDR2 YNFKEQ. The CDR3 is CASSIGGYEQYF.

V is TRBV29-1 and J is TRBJ1-1; TCRdb selects TRBD1, and the lack of DNA leaves this call unchecked. This CDR3 spans 12 amino acids. Germline V CDR1 and CDR2: SQVTM, ANQGSEA. The CDR3 sequence: CSVEDLGAEAFF.